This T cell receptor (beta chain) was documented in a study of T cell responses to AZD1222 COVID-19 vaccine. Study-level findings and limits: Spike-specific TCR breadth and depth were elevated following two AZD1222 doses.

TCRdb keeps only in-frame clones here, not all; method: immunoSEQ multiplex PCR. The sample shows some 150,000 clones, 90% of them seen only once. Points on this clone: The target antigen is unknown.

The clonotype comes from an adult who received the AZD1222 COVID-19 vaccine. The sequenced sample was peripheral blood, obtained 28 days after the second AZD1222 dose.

The CDR3: CASSPLRQGEKLFF. CDR3 nucleotides: TGTGCCAGCTCACCGCTCCGACAGGGAGAAAAACTGTTTTTT. This chain uses TRBV18 with TRBJ1-4; the match to TRBD1 covers 7 bases. The CDR3 is made up of 14 amino acids. After removal of 3 bases from V and 8 bases from J, the junction contained 6 bases not matched to a gene. Germline-derived CDR1 and CDR2 are KGHSH and LQKENI.